Reported below is one TCR beta chain. What it binds is not known. This sample is drawn from a study of blood T cells in healthy people across ages. Through a sample-barcoded 5' primer and a J-beta primer mix, a second PCR was run for roughly 7 to 12 cycles. TCRdb re-called the 5' RACE reads through MiXCR, storing one row per CDR3 protein. The top ten hold 20% to 25% of the sample, which has about 970,000 distinct CDR3 sequences, roughly half seen once. Findings and limits, study-wide: Diversity figures derived from one million T cells were judged to underestimate the true value.

This TCR was sampled from a woman aged 55 to 70 in good health. Material: blood.

The CDR3 nucleotides read TGTGCCAGCAGCTTAGCCGGGACAGCGGACCCCTACGAGCAGTACTTC. It specifies CASSLAGTADPYEQYF. This rearrangement joins TRBV11-1 to TRBJ2-7, with 7 nucleotides matching TRBD1. V shed 0 bases, J shed 2 bases, and the junction held 7 bases outside the gene matches. Per the germline V gene, CDR1 is SGHAT and CDR2 is FQDESV (reference sequence). The CDR3 extends over 16 amino acids. Combining the CDR3 with reference TRBV11-1 and TRBJ2-7 gives the whole variable domain EAEVAQSPRYKITEKSQAVAFWCDPISGHATLYWYRQILGQGPELLVQFQDESVVDDSQLPKDRFSAERLKGVDSTLKIQPAELGDSAMYLCASSLAGTADPYEQYFGPGTRLTVT.